The next 17 T cell receptor beta chains were all read from a single sample in a study of T cells in Graves' hyperthyroidism and ophthalmopathy. The TCR beta CDR3 regions underwent amplification using RNA transcripts as the source. Initially, a first-round RT-PCR of the TCR CDR3 employed the HTBI primer set. TCRdb ran MiXCR on the multiplex PCR reads and lists one entry per CDR3 protein. The profile shows roughly 560,000 distinct CDR3 sequences, about 15% of them singletons. The sequenced material came from blood. These receptors came from a woman in her thirties or forties with Graves' ophthalmopathy.

This clonotype showed up many times. This chain uses TRBV6-2 or TRBV6-3 with TRBJ2-7; unclear D gene. Trimming took 2 bases from V and 2 from J, leaving 10 bases between them. The germline V gene has CDR1 MNHEY and CDR2 SVGEGT. The length of the CDR3 is 14 residues. CDR3 nucleotide sequence: TGTGCCAGCAGTTACGGCGATCGGACCTACGAGCAGTACTTC. This gives the protein CASSYGDRTYEQYF.

The chain links TRBV30 to TRBJ2-5, with TRBD2 matching 12 bases. CDR3 length: 18 amino acids. V gave up 2 bases and J gave up 2 bases; unmatched junction bases: 12. Germline CDR1 is GTSNPN and CDR2 is SVGIG (reference sequence). In DNA, the CDR3 is TGTGCCTGGAGTCCGCGGACTAGCGGGATATGGAGTCAAGAGACCCAGTACTTC. Translating it yields CAWSPRTSGIWSQETQYF.

This clonotype was observed at least ten times. This rearrangement joins TRBV6-1 to TRBJ2-7; a possible D gene is TRBD1 (6 bases). Trimming shortened V by 2 bases and J by 7 bases, and 15 bases separated the two germline ends. In germline, CDR1 is MNHNS, CDR2 SASEGT. The CDR3 is made up of 14 amino acids. The CDR3 coding sequence is TGTGCCAGCAGTGAACGGTTTGGACAGCGGGAGCAGTACTTC. Translation gives CASSERFGQREQYF.

A few counts support this clonotype. The J gene is TRBJ1-2, the V gene TRBV20-1, with D hard to call. Trimming took 5 bases from V and 4 from J, leaving 11 bases between them. The CDR3 is 12 amino acids. CDR1 is DFQATT and CDR2 is SNEGSKA in the germline V gene (reference sequence). The CDR3 DNA follows: TGCAGTGCTCTTCAGGAAACCTATGGCTACACCTTC. Translated, it gives CSALQETYGYTF.

This clonotype was counted a few times. The gene calls are TRBV6-2 or TRBV6-3 and TRBJ2-3; D is unclear. This CDR3 is built from 16 residues. Germline V gene data show CDR1 as MNHEY and CDR2 as SVGEGT. V was trimmed by 2 bases and J by 2 bases, leaving 14 bases between them. CDR3 region: CASSYVPSPDTDTQYF. The CDR3 nucleotides read TGTGCCAGCAGTTACGTTCCCTCTCCGGACACAGATACGCAGTATTTT.

This clonotype has at least ten counts. The CDR3 region has the DNA TGTGCCAGCAGCTTAGGTGGTGGTCTATCTGCCGAGCAGTACTTC. Encoded protein: CASSLGGGLSAEQYF. V and J are TRBV7-2 and TRBJ2-7; no clear D gene. Trimming removed 1 base at V and 6 bases at J, with 16 bases between. The germline V gene encodes CDR1 SGHTA and CDR2 FQGNSA. The CDR3 totals 15 residues. Full variable domain (outside the CDR3, taken from reference TRBV7-2 and TRBJ2-7): GAGVSQSPSNKVTEKGKDVELRCDPISGHTALYWYRQSLGQGLEFLIYFQGNSAPDKSGLPSDRFSAERTGGSVSTLTIQRTQQEDSAVYLCASSLGGGLSAEQYFGPGTRLTVT.

The genes are TRBV28 and TRBJ1-1; D possibly corresponds to TRBD1 (5 bases). Germline assignment: CDR1 MDHEN and CDR2 SYDVKM. The CDR3 consists of 15 residues. The V gene lost 6 bases and the J gene lost 6 bases, with 20 bases spanning the gap. The CDR3 loop is CASSSASGYGAEAFF. The CDR3 DNA is TGTGCCAGCAGCTCTGCGTCAGGGTACGGGGCTGAAGCTTTCTTT.

This clonotype turned up a few times. This chain uses TRBV10-3 with TRBJ1-6, with a tentative D call TRBD1 (5 bases). CDR3 size: 14 residues. The germline V gene encodes CDR1 ENHRY and CDR2 SYGVKD. Trimming stripped 3 bases from V and 9 bases from J, with 12 bases between. Here the CDR3 reads CAISDPGRSSPLHF. The CDR3 DNA follows: TGTGCCATCAGTGACCCGGGACGTTCTTCACCCCTCCACTTT.

The chain combines TRBV24-1 with TRBJ1-2; D uncertain. The CDR3 is 15 amino acids. Germline CDR1 and CDR2: KGHDR and SFDVKD. Trimming pared 2 bases from V and 4 bases from J, leaving 13 bases between. CDR3 in amino acids: CATSDSGSAGYGYTF. The DNA for the CDR3 is TGTGCCACCAGTGATTCAGGATCTGCAGGCTATGGCTACACCTTC.

This clonotype was seen many times. CDR3 DNA: TGCGCCAGCAGCCAGGACCGGGACATTTCCTATGGCTACACCTTC. Translated: CASSQDRDISYGYTF. V and J are TRBV4-1 and TRBJ1-2; perhaps TRBD1 as D (6 bases). The CDR3 is 15 amino acids. V was cut by 3 bases and J by 4 bases, with 15 bases left in between. The germline gives CDR1 MGHRA, CDR2 YSYEKL.

This clonotype was counted at least ten times. The V call is TRBV6-4, the J call TRBJ1-2; TRBD1 matches at 9 bases. Germline V gene sequence: CDR1 MRHNA, CDR2 SNTAGT. After removal of 6 bases from V and 2 bases from J, the junction contained 13 bases not matched to a gene. CDR3 length: 17 residues. CDR3 nucleotide sequence: TGTGCCAGCAGCGACGCGACAGGGGGTCTGGTCAACTATGGCTACACCTTC. This gives the protein CASSDATGGLVNYGYTF.

This clonotype was counted many times. The chain recombines TRBV5-1 with TRBJ2-2; possibly TRBD1 for D (6 bases). Germline CDR1 is SGHRS and CDR2 is YFSETQ. CDR3 length: 14 residues. V dropped 4 bases and J dropped 4 bases, with 11 bases sitting between them. The CDR3 loop is CASSVDRTTGELFF. CDR3 nucleotides: TGCGCCAGCAGCGTCGACAGGACCACCGGGGAGCTGTTTTTT.

This clonotype has at least ten counts. V is TRBV6-1 and J is TRBJ1-1, with a possible D match to TRBD1 (5 bases). V dropped 5 bases and J dropped 0 bases, with 13 bases sitting between them. CDR1 is MNHNS, CDR2 SASEGT, per germline. The CDR3 length is 15 residues. The CDR3 sequence: CASSRQSSLNTEAFF. The CDR3 nucleotides read TGTGCCAGCAGTAGACAGTCAAGCTTGAACACTGAAGCTTTCTTT.

This clonotype has just a few counts. The CDR3 DNA sequence: TGTGCCAGCAGTTATGATAAGTATAAGGGTTCGGATACGCAGTATTTT. Encoded protein: CASSYDKYKGSDTQYF. The J gene is TRBJ2-3, the V gene TRBV6-2 or TRBV6-3; D gene ambiguous. Trimming stripped 3 bases from V and 6 bases from J, with 19 bases between. This CDR3 spans 16 amino acids. Germline values: CDR1 MNHEY, CDR2 SVGEGT.

This clonotype was found a few times. The rearrangement uses TRBV5-4 and TRBJ2-2; D is tentatively TRBD1 or TRBD2 (6 bases each). This CDR3 is built from 15 residues. Germline values: CDR1 SGHNT, CDR2 YYREEE (reference sequence). Between the trimmed V and J ends, which lost 0 bases and 6 bases, there was a span of 12 bases. The CDR3 DNA reads TGTGCCAGCAGCTTGGGGGGGCGGGACCCCGGGGAGCTGTTTTTT. Translated, it gives CASSLGGRDPGELFF.

This chain uses TRBV11-1 with TRBJ1-1, with D possibly being TRBD1 (5 bases). Trimming removed 1 base at V and 1 base at J, with 13 bases between. From germline, CDR1 is SGHAT and CDR2 FQDESV (reference sequence). This CDR3 is 16 amino acids long. CDR3 in amino acids: CASSLEGRRGNTEAFF. As DNA, the CDR3 is TGTGCCAGCAGCTTAGAAGGGCGTAGGGGGAACACTGAAGCTTTCTTT.

This clonotype was counted ten times or more. This clone may be a read error of a much larger clone one base away. The CDR3 end shows no conserved phenylalanine or tryptophan, and so a read error is likely. This rearrangement joins TRBV27 to TRBJ2-6; D is undetermined. Between the trimmed V and J ends, which lost 3 bases and 2 bases, there was a span of 5 bases. The CDR3 is 14 residues long. CDR1 and CDR2 (germline): MNHEY, SMNVEV (reference sequence). This CDR3 is CASSFGTGANVLTS. The CDR3 nucleotides read TGTGCCAGCAGTTTTGGGACTGGGGCCAACGTCCTGACTTCC.